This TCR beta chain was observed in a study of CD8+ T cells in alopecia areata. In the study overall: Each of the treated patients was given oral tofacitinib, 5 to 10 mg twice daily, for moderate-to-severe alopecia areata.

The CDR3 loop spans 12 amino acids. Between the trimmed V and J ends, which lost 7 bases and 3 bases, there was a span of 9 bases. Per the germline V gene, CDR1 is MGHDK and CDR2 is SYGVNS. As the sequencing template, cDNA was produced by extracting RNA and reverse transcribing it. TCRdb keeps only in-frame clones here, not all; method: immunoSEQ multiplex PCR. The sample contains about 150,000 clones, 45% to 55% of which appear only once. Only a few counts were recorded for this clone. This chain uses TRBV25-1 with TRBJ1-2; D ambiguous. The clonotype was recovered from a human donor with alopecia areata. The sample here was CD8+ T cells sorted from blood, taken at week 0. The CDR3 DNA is TGTGCCAGCACCGGGCCTGACTATGGCTACACCTTC. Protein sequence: CASTGPDYGYTF.